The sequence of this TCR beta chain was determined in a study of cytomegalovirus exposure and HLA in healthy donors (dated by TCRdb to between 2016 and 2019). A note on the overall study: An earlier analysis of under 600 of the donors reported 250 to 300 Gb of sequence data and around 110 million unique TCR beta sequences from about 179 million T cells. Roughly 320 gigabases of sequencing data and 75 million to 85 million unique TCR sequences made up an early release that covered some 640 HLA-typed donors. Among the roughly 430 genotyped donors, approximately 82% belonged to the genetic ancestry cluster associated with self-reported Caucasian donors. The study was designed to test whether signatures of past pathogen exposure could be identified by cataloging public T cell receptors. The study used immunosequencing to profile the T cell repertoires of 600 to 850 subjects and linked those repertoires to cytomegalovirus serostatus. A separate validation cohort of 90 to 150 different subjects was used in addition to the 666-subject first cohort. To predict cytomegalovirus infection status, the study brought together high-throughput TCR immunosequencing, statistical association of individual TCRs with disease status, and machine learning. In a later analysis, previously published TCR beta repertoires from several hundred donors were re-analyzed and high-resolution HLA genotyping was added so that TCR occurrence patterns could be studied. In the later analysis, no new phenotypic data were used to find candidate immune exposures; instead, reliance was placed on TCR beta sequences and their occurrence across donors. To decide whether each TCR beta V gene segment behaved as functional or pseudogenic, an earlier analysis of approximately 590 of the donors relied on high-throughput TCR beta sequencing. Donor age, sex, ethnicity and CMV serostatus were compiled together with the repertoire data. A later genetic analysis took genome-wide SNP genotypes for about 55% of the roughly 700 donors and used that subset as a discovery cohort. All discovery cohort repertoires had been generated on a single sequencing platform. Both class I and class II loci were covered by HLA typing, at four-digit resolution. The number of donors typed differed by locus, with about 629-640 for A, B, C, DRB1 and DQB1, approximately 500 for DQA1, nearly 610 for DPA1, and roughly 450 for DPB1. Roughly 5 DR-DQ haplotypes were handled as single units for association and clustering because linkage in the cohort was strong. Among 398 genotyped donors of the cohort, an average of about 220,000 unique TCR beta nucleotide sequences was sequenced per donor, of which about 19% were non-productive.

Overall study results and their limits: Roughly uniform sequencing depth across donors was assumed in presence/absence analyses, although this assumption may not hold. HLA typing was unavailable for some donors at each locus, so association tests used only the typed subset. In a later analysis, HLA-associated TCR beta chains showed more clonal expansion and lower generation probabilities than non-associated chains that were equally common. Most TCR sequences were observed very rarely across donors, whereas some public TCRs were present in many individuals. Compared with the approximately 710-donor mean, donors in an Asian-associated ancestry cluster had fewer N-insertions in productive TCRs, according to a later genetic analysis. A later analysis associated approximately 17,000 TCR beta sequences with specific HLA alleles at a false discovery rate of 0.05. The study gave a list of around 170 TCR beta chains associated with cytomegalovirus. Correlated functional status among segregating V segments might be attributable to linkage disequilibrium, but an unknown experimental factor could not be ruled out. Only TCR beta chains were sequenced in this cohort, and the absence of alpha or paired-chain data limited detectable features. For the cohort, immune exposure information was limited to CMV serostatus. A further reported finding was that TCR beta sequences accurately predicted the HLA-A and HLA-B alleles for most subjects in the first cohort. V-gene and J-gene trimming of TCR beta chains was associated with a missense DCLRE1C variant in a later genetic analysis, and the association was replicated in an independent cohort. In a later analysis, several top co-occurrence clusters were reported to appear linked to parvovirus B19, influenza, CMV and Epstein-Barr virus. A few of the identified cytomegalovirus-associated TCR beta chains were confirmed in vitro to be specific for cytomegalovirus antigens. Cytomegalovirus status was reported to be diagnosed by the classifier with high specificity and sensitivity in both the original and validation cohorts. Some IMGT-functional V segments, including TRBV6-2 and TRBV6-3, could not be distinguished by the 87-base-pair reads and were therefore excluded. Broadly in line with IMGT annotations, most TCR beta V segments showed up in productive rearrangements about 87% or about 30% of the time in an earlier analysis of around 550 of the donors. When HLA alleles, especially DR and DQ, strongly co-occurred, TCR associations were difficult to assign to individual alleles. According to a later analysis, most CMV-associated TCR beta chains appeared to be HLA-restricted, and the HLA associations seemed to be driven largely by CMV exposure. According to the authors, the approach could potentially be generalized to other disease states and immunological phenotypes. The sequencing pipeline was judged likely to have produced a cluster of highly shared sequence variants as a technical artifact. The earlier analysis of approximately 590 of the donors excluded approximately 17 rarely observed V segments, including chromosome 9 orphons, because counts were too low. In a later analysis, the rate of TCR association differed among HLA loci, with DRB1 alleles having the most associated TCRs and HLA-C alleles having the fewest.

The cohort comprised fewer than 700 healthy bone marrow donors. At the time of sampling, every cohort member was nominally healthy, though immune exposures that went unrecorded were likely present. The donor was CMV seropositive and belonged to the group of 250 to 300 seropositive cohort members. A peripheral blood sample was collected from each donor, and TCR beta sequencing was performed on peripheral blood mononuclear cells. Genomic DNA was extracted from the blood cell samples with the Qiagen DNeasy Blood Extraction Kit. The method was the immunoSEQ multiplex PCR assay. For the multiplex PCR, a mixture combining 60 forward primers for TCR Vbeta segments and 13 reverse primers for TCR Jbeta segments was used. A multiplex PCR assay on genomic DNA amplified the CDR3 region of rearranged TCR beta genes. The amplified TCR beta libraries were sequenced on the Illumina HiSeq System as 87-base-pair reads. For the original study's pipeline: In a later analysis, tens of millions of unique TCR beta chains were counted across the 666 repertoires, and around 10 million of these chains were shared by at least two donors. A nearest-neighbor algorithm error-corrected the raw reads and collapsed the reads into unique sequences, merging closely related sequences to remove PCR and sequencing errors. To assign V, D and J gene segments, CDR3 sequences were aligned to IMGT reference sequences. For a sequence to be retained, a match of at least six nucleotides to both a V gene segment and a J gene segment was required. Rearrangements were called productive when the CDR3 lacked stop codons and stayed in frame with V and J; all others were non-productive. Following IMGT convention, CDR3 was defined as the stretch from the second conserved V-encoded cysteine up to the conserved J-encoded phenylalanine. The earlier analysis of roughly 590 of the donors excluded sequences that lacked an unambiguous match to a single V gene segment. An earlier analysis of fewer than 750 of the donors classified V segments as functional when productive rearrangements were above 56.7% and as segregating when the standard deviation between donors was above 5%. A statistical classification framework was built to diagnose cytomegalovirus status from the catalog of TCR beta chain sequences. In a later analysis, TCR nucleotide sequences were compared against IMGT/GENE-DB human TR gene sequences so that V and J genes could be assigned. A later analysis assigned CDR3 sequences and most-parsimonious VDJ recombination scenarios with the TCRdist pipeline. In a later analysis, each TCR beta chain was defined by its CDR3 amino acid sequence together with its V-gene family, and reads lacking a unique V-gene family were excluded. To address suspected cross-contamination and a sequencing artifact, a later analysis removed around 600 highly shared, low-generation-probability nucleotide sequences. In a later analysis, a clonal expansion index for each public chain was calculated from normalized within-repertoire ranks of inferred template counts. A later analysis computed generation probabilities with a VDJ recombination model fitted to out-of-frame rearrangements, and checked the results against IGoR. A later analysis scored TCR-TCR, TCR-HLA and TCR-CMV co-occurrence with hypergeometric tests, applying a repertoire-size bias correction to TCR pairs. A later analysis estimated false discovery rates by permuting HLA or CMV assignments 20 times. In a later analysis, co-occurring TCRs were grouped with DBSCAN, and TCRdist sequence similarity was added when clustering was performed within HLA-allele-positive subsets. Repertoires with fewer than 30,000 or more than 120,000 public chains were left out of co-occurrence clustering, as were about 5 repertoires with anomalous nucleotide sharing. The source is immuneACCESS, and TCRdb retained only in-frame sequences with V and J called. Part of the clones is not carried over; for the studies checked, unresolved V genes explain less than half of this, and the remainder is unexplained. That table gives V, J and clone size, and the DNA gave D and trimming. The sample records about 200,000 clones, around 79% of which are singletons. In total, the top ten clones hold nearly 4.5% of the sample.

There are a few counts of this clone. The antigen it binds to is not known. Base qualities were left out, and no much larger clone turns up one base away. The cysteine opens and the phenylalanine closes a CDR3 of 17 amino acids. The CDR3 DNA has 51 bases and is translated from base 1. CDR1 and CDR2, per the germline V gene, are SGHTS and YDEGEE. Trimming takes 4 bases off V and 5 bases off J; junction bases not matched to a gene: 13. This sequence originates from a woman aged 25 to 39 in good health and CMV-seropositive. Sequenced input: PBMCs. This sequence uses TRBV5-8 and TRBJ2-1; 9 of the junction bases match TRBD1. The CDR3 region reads CASSRRDRVPTDNEQFF. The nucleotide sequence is TGTGCCAGCAGCCGAAGGGACAGGGTTCCTACGGACAATGAGCAGTTCTTC. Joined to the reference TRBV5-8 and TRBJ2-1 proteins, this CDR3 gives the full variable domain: EAGVTQSPTHLIKTRGQQATLRCSPISGHTSVYWYQQALGLGLQFLLWYDEGEERNRGNFPPRFSGRQFPNYSSELNVNALELEDSALYLCASSRRDRVPTDNEQFFGPGTRLTVL.